The text below deals with one T cell receptor beta chain. Some clones are missing from TCRdb's copy, which holds only in-frame ones; the method was immunoSEQ multiplex PCR. This sample yields about 800,000 clones, of which approximately 96% are seen a single time; about 0.25% belongs to the top ten. The data were obtained in a study of shared clonotypes between healthy human individuals. The naive CD8 subset, CD45RO-negative cells positively selected for CCR7, excluded terminally differentiated effector memory CD45RA+ cells. CDR3 length equals 13 residues. The germline gives CDR1 SGDLS, CDR2 YYNGEE. V lost 0 bases and J 2 bases, leaving 5 bases between the germline ends.

The rearrangement joins TRBV9 to TRBJ2-5, with unresolved D. This TCR derives from a man in his thirties or forties in good health. The sequencing sample was made of naive CD8+ T cells sorted from blood. CDR3 bases: TGTGCCAGCAGCGTAGAAGGGCAAGAGACCCAGTACTTC. This sequence encodes CASSVEGQETQYF.